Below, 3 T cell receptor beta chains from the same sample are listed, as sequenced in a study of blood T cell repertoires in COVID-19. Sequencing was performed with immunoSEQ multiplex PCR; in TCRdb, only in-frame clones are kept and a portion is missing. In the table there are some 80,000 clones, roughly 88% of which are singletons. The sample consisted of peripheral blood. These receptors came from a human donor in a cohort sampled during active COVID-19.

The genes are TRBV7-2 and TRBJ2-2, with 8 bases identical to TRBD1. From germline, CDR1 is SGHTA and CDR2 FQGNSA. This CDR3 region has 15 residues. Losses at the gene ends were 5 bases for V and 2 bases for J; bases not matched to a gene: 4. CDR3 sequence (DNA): TGTGCCAGCAGCCCGGGACAGGTTAACACCGGGGAGCTGTTTTTT. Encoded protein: CASSPGQVNTGELFF.

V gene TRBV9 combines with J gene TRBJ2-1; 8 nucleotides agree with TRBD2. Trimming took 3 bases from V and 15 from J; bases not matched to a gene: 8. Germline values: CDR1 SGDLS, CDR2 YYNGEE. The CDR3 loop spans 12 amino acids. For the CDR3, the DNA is TGTGCCAGCAGCGCGAGGGCGGGGGGACTGTTCTTC. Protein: CASSARAGGLFF.

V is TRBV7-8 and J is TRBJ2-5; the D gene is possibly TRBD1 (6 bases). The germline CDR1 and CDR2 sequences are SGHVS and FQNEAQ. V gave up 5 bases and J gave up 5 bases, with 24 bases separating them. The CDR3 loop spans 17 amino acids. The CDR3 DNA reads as TGTGCCAGCAGCCTTTTCTACAGGGATGATAAGGGGGAGACCCAGTACTTC. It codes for CASSLFYRDDKGETQYF.